This paragraph covers one T cell receptor (beta chain) sequence. This specimen comes from a study of blood T cell repertoires in COVID-19. Study at large: Samples of COVID-19 (acute and convalescent) were obtained from the United States, Italy and Spain. The cDNA or gDNA used as material had been derived from T cells, B-cell-depleted T cells, or PBMCs.

The authors' processing: How many nucleated cells were present was estimated from reference gene primer amplification. Sequencing used immunoSEQ multiplex PCR; TCRdb keeps in-frame clones, though not all of them. V and J calls and clone size are copied from that table; D and trimming were computed from the DNA. The sample consists of roughly 170,000 clones, 85% to 90% of them appearing once. The germline gives CDR1 SQVTM, CDR2 ANQGSEA. CDR3 length equals 10 residues. Trimming shortened V by 7 bases and J by 4 bases, and 7 bases separated the two germline ends. This TCR was recovered from a woman younger than 30 who had recovered from COVID-19. Sequenced material: peripheral blood. V usage is TRBV29-1 and J usage is TRBJ1-1; the D is unclear. The CDR3 loop reads CSAATTEAFF. CDR3 DNA sequence: TGCAGCGCGGCTACCACTGAAGCTTTCTTT.